This T cell receptor (beta chain) was recorded in a study of blood T cell repertoires in COVID-19. On the study more broadly: The samples span acute and convalescent COVID-19 from the United States, Italy and Spain.

The V end lost 5 bases, the J end lost 6 bases, and 19 bases lay between the germline ends. The CDR3 contains 15 residues. Germline loops: CDR1 SSHAT, CDR2 FNYEAQ (reference sequence). Assay: immunoSEQ multiplex PCR; the TCRdb copy retains only in-frame clones and omits some. This repertoire shows roughly 380,000 clones, around 87% found once; its top ten account for about 1.5%. The receptor's source is a man aged 30 to 45 who had recovered from COVID-19. The sequenced material came from PBMCs or T cells enriched from blood (not recorded which). V and J are TRBV7-7 and TRBJ1-2; no clear D gene. The CDR3 nucleotides are TGTGCCAGCAGCCCCCTTCAGCCGGCGGTCCATGGCTACACCTTC. It yields the protein CASSPLQPAVHGYTF.